This T cell receptor beta chain was profiled in a study of tissue T cells after allogeneic stem cell transplantation. At the level of the study: Pathologist review favored tissue samples showing histologically apparent lymphocytes. Study-wide findings and caveats: Sampling depth was limited, and the cohort was small and clinically varied. Anatomically similar tissues had similar TCR repertoires within each patient. Motif-based clustering found tissue-specific repertoire signatures shared across patients, though few clones were shared.

The assay was immunoSEQ multiplex PCR, and TCRdb's table has in-frame clones only and misses some. The sample records about 6,300 clones, about 74% being singletons. Germline V gene lookup returns CDR1 SGHKS and CDR2 YYEKEE (reference sequence). Trimming left V 0 bases short and J 5 bases short, with 11 bases between. The CDR3 extends over 15 amino acids. A word on this clone: Its target is unknown.

Sequencing used tissue from the rectum, obtained at autopsy. The chain links TRBV5-5 to TRBJ2-2; D is possibly TRBD1 (6 bases). The source of this sequence is a woman aged 18 to 55 with breast cancer. The CDR3 region is CASSLGHRETGELFF. For the CDR3, the DNA is TGTGCCAGCAGCTTGGGTCACAGGGAAACCGGGGAGCTGTTTTTT.